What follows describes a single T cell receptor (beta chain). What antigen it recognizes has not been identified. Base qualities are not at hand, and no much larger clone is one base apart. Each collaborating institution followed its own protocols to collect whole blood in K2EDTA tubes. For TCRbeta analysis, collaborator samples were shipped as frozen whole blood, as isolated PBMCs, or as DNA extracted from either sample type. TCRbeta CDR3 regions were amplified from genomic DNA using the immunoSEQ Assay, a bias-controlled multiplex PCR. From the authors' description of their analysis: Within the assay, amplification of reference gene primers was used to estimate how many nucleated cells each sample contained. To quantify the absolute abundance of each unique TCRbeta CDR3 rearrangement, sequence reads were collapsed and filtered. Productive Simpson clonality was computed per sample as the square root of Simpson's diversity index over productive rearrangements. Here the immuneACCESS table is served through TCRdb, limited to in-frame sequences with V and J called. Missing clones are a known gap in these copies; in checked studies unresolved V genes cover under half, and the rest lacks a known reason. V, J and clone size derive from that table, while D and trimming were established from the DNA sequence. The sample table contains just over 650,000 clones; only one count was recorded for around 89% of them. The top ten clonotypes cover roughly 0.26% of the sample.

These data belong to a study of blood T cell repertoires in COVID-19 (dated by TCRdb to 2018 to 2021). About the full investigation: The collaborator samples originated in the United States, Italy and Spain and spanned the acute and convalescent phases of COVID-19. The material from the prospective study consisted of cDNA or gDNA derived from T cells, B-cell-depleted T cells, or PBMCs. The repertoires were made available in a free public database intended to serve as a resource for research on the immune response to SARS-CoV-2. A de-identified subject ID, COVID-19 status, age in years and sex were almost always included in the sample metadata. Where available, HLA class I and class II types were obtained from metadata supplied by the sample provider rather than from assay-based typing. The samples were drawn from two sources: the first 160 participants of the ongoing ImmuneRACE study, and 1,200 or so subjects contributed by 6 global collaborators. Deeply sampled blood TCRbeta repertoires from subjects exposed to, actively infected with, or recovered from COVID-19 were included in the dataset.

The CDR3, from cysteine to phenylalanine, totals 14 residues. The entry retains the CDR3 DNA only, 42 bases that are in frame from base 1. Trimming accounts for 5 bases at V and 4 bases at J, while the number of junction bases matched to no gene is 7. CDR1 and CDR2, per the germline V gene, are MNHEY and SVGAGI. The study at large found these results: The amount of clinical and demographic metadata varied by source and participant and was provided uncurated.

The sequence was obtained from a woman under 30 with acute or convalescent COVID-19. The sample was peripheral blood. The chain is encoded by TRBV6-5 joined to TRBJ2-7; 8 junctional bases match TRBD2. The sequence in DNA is TGTGCCAGCAGTCCCGGGACTAGTATTTACGAGCAGTACTTC. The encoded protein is CASSPGTSIYEQYF.